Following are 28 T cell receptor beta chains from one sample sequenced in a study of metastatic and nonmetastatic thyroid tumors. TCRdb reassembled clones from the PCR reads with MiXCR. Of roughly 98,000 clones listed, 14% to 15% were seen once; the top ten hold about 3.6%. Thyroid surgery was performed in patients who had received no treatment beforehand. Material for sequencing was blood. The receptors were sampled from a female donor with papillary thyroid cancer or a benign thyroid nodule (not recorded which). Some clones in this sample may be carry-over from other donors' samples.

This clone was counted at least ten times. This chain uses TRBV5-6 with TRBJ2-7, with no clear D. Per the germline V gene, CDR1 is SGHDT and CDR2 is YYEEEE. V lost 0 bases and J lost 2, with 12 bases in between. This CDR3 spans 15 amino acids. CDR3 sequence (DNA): TGTGCCAGCAGCTTGGAGTCGGGTACGGCCTACGAGCAGTACTTC. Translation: CASSLESGTAYEQYF.

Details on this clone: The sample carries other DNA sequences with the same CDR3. In DNA form, the CDR3 reads TGCAGTGCTAGTCCGTCGACTAGCGGAGAGGCACAGTACTTC. Protein sequence: CSASPSTSGEAQYF. V and J are TRBV20-1 and TRBJ2-5; 9 bases align to TRBD2. The CDR3 contains 14 residues. Per germline, CDR1 DFQATT and CDR2 SNEGSKA (reference sequence). J lost 11 bases, V lost 3 bases, and 13 bases had no gene match.

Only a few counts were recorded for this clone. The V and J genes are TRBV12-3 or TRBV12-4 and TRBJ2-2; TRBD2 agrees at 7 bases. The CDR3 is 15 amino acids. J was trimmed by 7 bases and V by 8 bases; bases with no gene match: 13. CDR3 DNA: TGTGCCAGCCGGGGGGATGTAGCGCCTTTCGGGGAGCTGTTTTTT. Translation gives CASRGDVAPFGELFF.

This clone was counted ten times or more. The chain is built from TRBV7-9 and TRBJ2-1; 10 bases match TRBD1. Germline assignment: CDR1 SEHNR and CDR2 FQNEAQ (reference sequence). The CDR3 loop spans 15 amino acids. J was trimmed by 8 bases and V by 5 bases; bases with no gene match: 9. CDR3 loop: CASSHTTGGADEQFF. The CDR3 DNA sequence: TGTGCCAGCAGCCACACGACAGGGGGCGCGGATGAGCAGTTCTTC.

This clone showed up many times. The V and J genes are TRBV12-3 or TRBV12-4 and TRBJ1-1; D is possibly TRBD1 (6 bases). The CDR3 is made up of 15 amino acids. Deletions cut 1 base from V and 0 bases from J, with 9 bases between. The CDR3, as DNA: TGTGCCAGCAGTTTAGGGCAGGGGTTGAACACTGAAGCTTTCTTT. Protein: CASSLGQGLNTEAFF.

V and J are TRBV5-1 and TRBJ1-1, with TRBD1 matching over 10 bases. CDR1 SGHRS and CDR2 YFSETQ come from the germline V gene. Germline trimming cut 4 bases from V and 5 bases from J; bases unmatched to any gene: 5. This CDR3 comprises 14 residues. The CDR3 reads CASSPGTGVTEAFF. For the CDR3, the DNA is TGCGCCAGCAGCCCCGGGACAGGGGTTACTGAAGCTTTCTTT.

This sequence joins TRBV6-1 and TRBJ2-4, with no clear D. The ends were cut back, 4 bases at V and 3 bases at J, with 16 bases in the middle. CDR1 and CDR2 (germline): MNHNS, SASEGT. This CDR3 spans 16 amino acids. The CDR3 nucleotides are TGTGCCAGCAGTGTGGACCCAGTTGGTTACAAAAACATTCAGTACTTC. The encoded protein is CASSVDPVGYKNIQYF.

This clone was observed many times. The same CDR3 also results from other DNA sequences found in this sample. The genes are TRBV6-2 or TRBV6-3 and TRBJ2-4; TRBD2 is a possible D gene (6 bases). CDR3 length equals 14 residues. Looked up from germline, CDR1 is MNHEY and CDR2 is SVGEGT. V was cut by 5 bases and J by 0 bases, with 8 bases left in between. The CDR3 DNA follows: TGTGCCAGCAGTCCGGGACTAGCCAAAAACATTCAGTACTTC. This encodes CASSPGLAKNIQYF.

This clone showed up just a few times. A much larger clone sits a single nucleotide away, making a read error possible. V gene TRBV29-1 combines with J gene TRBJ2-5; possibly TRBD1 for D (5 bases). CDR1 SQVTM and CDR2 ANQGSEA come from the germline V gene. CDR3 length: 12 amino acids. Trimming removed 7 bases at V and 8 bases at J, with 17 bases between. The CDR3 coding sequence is TGCAGCGCAGGGCAGTGGCCAACCACCCAGTACTTC. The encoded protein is CSAGQWPTTQYF. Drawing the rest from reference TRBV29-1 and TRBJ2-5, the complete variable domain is SAVISQKPSRDICQRGTSLTIQCQVDSQVTMMFWYRQQPGQSLTLIATANQGSEATYESGFVIDKFPISRPNLTFSTLTVSNMSPEDSSIYLCSAGQWPTTQYFGPGTRLLVL.

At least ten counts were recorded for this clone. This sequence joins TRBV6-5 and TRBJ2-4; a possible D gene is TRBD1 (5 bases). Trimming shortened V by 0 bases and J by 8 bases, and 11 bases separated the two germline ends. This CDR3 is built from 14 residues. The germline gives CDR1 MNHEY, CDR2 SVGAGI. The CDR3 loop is CASSYSRGADIQYF. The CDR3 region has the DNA TGTGCCAGCAGTTACTCTAGGGGCGCGGACATTCAGTACTTC.

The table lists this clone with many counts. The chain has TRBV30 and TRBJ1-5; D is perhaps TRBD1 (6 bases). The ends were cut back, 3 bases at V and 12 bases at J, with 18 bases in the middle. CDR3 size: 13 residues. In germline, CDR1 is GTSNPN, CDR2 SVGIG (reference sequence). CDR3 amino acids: CAWRRQGGALQHF. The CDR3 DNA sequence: TGTGCCTGGAGACGTCAAGGGGGTGCGCTCCAGCATTTT.

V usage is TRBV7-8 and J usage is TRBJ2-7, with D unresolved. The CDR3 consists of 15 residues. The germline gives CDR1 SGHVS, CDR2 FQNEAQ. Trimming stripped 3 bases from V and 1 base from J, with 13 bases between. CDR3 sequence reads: CASSLRAQQSYEQYF. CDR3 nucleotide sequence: TGTGCCAGCAGCTTGCGTGCACAGCAATCCTACGAGCAGTACTTC. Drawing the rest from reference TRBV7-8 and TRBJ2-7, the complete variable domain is GAGVSQSPRYKVAKRGQDVALRCDPISGHVSLFWYQQALGQGPEFLTYFQNEAQLDKSGLPSDRFFAERPEGSVSTLKIQRTQQEDSAVYLCASSLRAQQSYEQYFGPGTRLTVT.

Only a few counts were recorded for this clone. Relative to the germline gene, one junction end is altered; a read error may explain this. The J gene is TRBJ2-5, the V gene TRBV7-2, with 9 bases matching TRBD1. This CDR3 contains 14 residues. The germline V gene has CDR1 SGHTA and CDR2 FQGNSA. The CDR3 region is CASKGTGIGETHYF. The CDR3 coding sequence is TGTGCCAGCAAAGGGACAGGGATTGGAGAGACCCATTACTTC.

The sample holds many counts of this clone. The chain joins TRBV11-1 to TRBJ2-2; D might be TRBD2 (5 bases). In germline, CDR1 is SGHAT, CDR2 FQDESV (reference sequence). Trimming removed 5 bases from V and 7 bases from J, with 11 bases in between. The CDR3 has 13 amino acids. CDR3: CASSPEGLGELFF. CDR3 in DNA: TGTGCCAGCAGCCCAGAGGGTCTCGGGGAGCTGTTTTTT.

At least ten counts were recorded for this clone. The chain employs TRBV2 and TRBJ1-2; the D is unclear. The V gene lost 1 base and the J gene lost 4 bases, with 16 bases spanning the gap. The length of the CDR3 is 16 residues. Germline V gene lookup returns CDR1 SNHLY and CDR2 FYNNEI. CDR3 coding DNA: TGTGCCAGCAGTGAAGTTACGTATCCCCTCCTCTATGGCTACACCTTC. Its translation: CASSEVTYPLLYGYTF. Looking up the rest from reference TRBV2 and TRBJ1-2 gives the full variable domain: EPEVTQTPSHQVTQMGQEVILRCVPISNHLYFYWYRQILGQKVEFLVSFYNNEISEKSEIFDDQFSVERPDGSNFTLKIRSTKLEDSAMYFCASSEVTYPLLYGYTFGSGTRLTVV.

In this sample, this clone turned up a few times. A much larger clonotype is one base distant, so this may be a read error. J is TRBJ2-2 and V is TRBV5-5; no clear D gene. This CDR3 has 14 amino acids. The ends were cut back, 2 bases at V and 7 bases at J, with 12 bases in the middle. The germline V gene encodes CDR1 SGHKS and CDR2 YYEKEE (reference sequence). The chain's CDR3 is CASSFLLVGGELFF. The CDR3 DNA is TGTGCCAGCAGCTTTCTGCTAGTCGGCGGGGAGCTGTTTTTT.

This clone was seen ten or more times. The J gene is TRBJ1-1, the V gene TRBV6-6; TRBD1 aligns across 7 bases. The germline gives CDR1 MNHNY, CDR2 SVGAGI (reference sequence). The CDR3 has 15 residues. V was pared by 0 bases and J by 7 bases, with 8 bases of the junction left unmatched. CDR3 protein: CASSYSRGGANEAFF. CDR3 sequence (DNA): TGTGCCAGCAGTTACTCGAGAGGGGGCGCGAATGAAGCTTTCTTT.

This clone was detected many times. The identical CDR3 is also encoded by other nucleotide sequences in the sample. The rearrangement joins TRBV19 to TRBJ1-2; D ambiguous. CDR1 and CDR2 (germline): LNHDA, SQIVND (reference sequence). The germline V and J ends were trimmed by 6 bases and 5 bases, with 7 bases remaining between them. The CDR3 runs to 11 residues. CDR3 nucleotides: TGTGCCAGTAGGCTAGATTATGGCTACACCTTC. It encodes CASRLDYGYTF.

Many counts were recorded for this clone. CDR3 sequence reads: CASEGDNGYTF. The CDR3 region has the DNA TGTGCCTCGGAAGGAGACAATGGCTACACCTTC. This chain connects TRBV30 to TRBJ1-2; D is undetermined. The V gene lost 7 bases and the J gene lost 6 bases, with 12 bases spanning the gap. The CDR3 has 11 residues. The germline V gene has CDR1 GTSNPN and CDR2 SVGIG (reference sequence).

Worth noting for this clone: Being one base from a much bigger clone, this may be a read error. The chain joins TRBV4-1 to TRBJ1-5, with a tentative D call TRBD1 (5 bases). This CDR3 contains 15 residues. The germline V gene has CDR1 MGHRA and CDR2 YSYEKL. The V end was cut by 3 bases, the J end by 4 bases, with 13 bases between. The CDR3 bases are TGCGCCAGCAGCCACTCGGACATGAGGAATCAGCCCCAGCATTTT. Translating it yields CASSHSDMRNQPQHF.

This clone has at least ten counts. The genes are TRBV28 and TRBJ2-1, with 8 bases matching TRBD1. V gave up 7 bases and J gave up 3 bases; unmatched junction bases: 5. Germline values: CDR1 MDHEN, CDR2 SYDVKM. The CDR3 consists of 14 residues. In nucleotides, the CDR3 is TGTGCCAGCAATCGGGACAGGCTCTACAATGAGCAGTTCTTC. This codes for CASNRDRLYNEQFF.

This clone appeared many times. The CDR3 is CASSSTTDTQYF. The CDR3 DNA sequence: TGCGCCAGCAGTTCTACCACAGATACGCAGTATTTT. V usage is TRBV10-2 and J usage is TRBJ2-3, with D hard to call. V lost 5 bases to trimming and J lost 2 bases, with 5 bases between them. The germline CDR1 and CDR2 sequences are WSHSY and SAAADI. The CDR3 covers 12 residues.

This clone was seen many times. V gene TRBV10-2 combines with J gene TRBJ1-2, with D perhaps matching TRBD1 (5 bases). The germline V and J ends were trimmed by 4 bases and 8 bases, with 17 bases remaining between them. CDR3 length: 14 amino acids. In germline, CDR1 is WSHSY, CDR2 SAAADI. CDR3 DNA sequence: TGCGCCAGCAGTGTGGGGCCTCCGTTGGGAGGCTACACCTTC. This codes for CASSVGPPLGGYTF.

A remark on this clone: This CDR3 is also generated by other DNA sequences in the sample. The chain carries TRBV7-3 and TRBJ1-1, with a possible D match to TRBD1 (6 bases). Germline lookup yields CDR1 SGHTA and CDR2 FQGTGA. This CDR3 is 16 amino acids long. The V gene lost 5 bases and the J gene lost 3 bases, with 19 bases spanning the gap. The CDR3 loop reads CASSPNGGRYDTEAFF. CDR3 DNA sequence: TGTGCCAGCAGCCCCAACGGGGGGCGGTACGACACTGAAGCTTTCTTT.

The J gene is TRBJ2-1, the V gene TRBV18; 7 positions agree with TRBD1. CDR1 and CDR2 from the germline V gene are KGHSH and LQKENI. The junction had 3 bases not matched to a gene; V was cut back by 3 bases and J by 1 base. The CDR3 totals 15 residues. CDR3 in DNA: TGTGCCAGCTCACCCCTACAGGGGTCCTACAATGAGCAGTTCTTC. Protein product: CASSPLQGSYNEQFF.

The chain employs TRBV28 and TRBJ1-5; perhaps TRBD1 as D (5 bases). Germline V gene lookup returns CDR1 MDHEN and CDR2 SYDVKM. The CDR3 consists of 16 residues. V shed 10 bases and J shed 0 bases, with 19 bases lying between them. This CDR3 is CATSLGGVGSNQPQHF. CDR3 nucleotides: TGTGCCACCTCGCTCGGGGGTGTCGGTAGCAATCAGCCCCAGCATTTT.

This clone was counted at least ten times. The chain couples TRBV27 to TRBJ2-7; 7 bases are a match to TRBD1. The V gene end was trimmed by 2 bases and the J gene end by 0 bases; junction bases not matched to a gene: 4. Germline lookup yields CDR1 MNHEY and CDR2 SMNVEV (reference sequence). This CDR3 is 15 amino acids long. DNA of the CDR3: TGTGCCAGCAGTTTACCACGGGACAGCTCCTACGAGCAGTACTTC. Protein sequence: CASSLPRDSSYEQYF.

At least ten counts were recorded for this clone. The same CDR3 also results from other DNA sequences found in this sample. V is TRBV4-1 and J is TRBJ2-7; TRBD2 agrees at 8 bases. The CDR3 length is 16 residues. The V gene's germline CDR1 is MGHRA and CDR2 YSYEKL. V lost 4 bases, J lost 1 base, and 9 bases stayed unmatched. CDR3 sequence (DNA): TGCGCCAGCAGCCGGATAAGCGGGGGCCCTTCCTACGAGCAGTACTTC. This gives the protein CASSRISGGPSYEQYF.